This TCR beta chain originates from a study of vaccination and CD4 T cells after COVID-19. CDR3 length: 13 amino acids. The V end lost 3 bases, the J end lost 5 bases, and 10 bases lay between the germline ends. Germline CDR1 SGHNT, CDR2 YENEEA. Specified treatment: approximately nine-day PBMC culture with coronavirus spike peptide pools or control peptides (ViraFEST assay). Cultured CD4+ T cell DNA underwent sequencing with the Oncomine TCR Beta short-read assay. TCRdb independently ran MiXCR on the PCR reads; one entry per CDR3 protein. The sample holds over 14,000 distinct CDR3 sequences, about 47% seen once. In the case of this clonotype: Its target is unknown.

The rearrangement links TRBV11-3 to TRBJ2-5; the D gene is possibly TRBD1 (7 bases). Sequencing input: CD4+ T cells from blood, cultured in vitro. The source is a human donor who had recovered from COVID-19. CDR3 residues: CASSFPGGETQYF. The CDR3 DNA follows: TGTGCCAGCAGCTTCCCAGGGGGGGAGACCCAGTACTTC.